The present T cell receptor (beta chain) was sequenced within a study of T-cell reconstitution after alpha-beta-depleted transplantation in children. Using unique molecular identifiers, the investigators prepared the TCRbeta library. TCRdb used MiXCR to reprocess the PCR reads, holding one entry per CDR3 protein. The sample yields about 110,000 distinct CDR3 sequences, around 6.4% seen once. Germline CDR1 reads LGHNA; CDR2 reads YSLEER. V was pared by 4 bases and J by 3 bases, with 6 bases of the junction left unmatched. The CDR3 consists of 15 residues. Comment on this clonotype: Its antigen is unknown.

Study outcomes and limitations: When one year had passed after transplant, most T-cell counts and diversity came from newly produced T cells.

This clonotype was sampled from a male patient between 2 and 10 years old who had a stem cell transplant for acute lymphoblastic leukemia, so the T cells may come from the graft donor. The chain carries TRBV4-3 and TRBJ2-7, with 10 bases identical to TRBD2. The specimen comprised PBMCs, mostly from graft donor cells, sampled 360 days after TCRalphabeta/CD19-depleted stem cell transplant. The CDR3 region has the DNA TGCGCCAGCAGCCTTAGACTAGCGGGCCGCTACGAGCAGTACTTC. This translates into CASSLRLAGRYEQYF.